The T cell receptor (beta chain) described here comes from a study of cytomegalovirus exposure and HLA in healthy donors. Study observations and caveats: Highly shared variants forming one cluster were likely a sequencing artifact.

Comment on this clone: The antigen is not known.

V lost 2 bases to trimming and J lost 0 bases; unmatched junction nucleotides: 2. This CDR3 region has 17 residues. Germline CDR1 and CDR2: MDHEN and SYDVKM. The PCR ran on 60 Vbeta and 13 Jbeta primers. Clones were sequenced by immunoSEQ multiplex PCR, and TCRdb holds only the in-frame ones, with some missing. Here the sample spans 130,000 or so clones, approximately 67% being singletons. The source is a man aged 18 to 35 in good health and CMV-seronegative. The chain couples TRBV28 to TRBJ2-1; 12 bases map to TRBD1. The sequenced material came from PBMCs. CDR3 residues: CASSLGTGGLSYNEQFF. The CDR3 DNA sequence: TGTGCCAGCAGTTTAGGGACAGGGGGCCTCTCCTACAATGAGCAGTTCTTC.